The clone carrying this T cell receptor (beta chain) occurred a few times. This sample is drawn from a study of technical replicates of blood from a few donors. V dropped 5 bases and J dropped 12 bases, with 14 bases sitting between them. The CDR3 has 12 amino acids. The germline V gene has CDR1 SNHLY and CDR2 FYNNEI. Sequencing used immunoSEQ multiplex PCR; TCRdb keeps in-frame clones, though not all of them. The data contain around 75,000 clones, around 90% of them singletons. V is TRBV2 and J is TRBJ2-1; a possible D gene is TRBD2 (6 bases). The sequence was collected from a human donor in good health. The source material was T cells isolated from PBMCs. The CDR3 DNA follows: TGTGCCAGCAGTTACGCGGGGCCGGTGCAGTTCTTC. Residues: CASSYAGPVQFF.